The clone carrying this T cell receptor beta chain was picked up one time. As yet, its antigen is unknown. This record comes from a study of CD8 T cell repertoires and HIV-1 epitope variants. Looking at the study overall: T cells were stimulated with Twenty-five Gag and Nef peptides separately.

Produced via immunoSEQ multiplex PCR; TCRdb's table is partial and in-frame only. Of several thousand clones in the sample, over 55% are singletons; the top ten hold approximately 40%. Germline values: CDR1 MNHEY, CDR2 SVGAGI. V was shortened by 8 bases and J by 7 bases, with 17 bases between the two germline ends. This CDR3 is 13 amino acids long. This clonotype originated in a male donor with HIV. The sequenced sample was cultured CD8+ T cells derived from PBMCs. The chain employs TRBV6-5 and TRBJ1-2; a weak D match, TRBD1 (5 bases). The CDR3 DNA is TGTGCCAGCCGAACGAGACAGTACTTTGGCTACACCTTC. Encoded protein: CASRTRQYFGYTF.